Listed below are T cell receptor beta chains from one sample, sequenced in a study of cytomegalovirus exposure and HLA in healthy donors. TCRdb's copy holds only in-frame clones and misses some; the assay was immunoSEQ multiplex PCR. The sample holds about 160,000 clones. Specimen: PBMCs. Receptor source: a woman aged 60-75 years in good health and CMV-seronegative. The CDR3 runs from the conserved cysteine through the conserved F or W. The D gene is left open where the match is weak.

. TRBJ1-6 TRBV27 CASSLSQWTADNSPLHF
TRBD2 TRBJ2-1 TRBV10-1 CASSESKGASGRYNEQFF
TRBD1 TRBJ1-2 TRBV5-1 CASSLVTGVAYTF
. TRBJ1-2 TRBV27 CASSGPGDKFYGYTF
. TRBJ2-7 TRBV7-6 CASSPQEGAIYEQYF
TRBD1 TRBJ2-1 TRBV6-6 CASSPQGAYNEQFF
TRBD1 TRBJ2-7 TRBV4-1 CASSPDGQGRNEQYF
. TRBJ1-5 TRBV11-2 CASSGQPNQPQHF
TRBD1 TRBJ2-7 TRBV29-1 CSVLPGQGLSYEQYF
TRBD2 TRBJ2-7 TRBV2 CASRSNSGRGYEQYF
. TRBJ2-2 TRBV19 CASSIVRHPNTGELFF
TRBD1 TRBJ2-7 TRBV7-3 CASRRQGTSSYEQYF
TRBD1 TRBJ2-7 TRBV15 CATSRDQGTGNSYEQYF
. TRBJ2-5 TRBV29-1 CSVEEGGGVAQYF
TRBD1 TRBJ1-6 TRBV18 CASSPGTVTNSPLHF
TRBD1 TRBJ2-1 TRBV7-3 CASRQGAGSNEQFF
. TRBJ1-5 TRBV28 CASNRGGNQPQHF
TRBD2 TRBJ2-1 TRBV18 CASSRTSGGYNEQFF
. TRBJ2-3 TRBV28 CASSFLQGTDTQYF
. TRBJ2-1 TRBV30 CAWSRLRNNEQFF
TRBD1 TRBJ2-5 TRBV9 CASSKNSGGPETQYF
TRBD1 TRBJ2-5 TRBV5-1 CASSLPGTAKETQYF
TRBD2 TRBJ2-1 TRBV18 CASSPLSGTYNEQFF
TRBD1 TRBJ1-2 TRBV6-1 CASSEGRGLYGYTF
TRBD2 TRBJ2-7 TRBV29-1 CSVTPRMRGVSYEQYF
. TRBJ1-1 TRBV7-3 CASSLREETQAFF
TRBD1 TRBJ2-2 TRBV19 CASSIQDRGQNTGELFF
. TRBJ1-5 TRBV6-1 CASSEALGGQPQHF
TRBD1 TRBJ1-2 TRBV5-4 CASRLDRASYGYTF
TRBD2 TRBJ2-1 TRBV4-1 CASSQDVSGGYNEQFF
. TRBJ1-2 TRBV5-4 CASSLPGLPYGYTF
TRBD2 TRBJ2-1 TRBV6-5 CASSRGLAVNEQFF
TRBD2 TRBJ2-7 TRBV6-4 CASTRGTSGSIEQYF
. TRBJ1-1 TRBV18 CASSPTEGLKNTEAFF
. TRBJ1-2 TRBV19 CASRGSFYGYTF
. TRBJ1-1 TRBV21-1 CASSVDRLNTEAFF
. TRBJ2-3 TRBV18 CASSSQGGMATDTQYF
. TRBJ1-1 TRBV7-2 CASSYRITEAFF
TRBD2 TRBJ2-3 TRBV5-1 CASSLDGGGADTQYF
. TRBJ1-2 TRBV10-3 CAIRYGDDGYTF
TRBD1 TRBJ2-2 TRBV14 CASSRPGQGLAGELFF
TRBD1 TRBJ2-1 TRBV10-3 CAISLSGTGVGEQFF
. TRBJ2-2 TRBV4-3 CASSQDGRVRTGELFF
. TRBJ2-1 TRBV2 CANRLAELDYNEQFF
TRBD1 TRBJ1-1 TRBV29-1 CSAGGGQGYDTEAFF
TRBD1 TRBJ1-1 TRBV2 CASRHRGESAEAFF
. TRBJ1-3 TRBV9 CASSGTGTSGNTIYF
. TRBJ2-7 TRBV27 CASSYEGTAYEQYF
. TRBJ1-5 TRBV11-2 CASSFSGRAGSNQPQHF